What follows is one T cell receptor (beta chain) and its context. The data originate from a study of T cell responses to AZD1222 COVID-19 vaccine. Libraries were prepared by immunoSEQ multiplex PCR; TCRdb keeps only in-frame clonotypes and omits some of them. The table records around 150,000 clones, 90% of them present only once. CDR3 length equals 12 residues. The ends were cut back, 6 bases at V and 5 bases at J, with 10 bases in the middle. Germline V gives CDR1 SNHLY, CDR2 FYNNEI. The receptor comes from an adult in good health. The chain uses TRBV2 and TRBJ1-2; unclear D gene. The sequencing here drew on peripheral blood, taken on day 0 of AZD1222 vaccination. The CDR3 spells CASRDTGYGYTF. For the CDR3, the DNA is TGTGCCAGCAGGGATACTGGTTATGGCTACACCTTC.